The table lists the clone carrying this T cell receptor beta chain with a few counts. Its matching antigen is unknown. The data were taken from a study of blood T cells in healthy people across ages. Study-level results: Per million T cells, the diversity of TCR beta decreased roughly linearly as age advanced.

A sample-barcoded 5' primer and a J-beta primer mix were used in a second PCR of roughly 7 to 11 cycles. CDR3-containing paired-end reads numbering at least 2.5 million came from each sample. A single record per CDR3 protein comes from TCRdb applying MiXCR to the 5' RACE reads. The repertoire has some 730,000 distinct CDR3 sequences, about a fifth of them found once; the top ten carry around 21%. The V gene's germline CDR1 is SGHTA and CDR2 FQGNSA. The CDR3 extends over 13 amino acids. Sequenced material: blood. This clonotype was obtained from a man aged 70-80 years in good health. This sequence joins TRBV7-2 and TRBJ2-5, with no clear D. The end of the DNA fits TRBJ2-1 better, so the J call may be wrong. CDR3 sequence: CASSPQTYNEQFF. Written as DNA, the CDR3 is TGTGCCAGCAGCCCACAGACCTACAATGAGCAGTTCTTC.